This TCR beta chain originates from a study of OX40 agonist ivuxolimab in advanced cancers. Clones were read by immunoSEQ multiplex PCR, and TCRdb kept only the in-frame ones, dropping some. Altogether under 85,000 clones are present, approximately 85% being singletons, with the ten largest covering about 3%. The investigators sampled blood at baseline, at cycle 4 day 1, and at cycle 7 day 1. Trimming stripped 2 bases from V and 0 bases from J, with 8 bases between. This CDR3 has 15 amino acids. The germline CDR1 and CDR2 sequences are SGHTA and FQGNSA. This chain uses TRBV7-2 with TRBJ2-1; perhaps TRBD1 as D (5 bases). The material sequenced was CD4+ or CD8+ T cells sorted from blood, taken in a trial of the OX40 agonist ivuxolimab. The origin of this receptor is an adult with an advanced solid tumor such as melanoma, head and neck, liver or kidney cancer. Written as DNA, the CDR3 is TGTGCCAGCAGCTTAAGACAGAGCTCCTACAATGAGCAGTTCTTC. Translating it yields CASSLRQSSYNEQFF.